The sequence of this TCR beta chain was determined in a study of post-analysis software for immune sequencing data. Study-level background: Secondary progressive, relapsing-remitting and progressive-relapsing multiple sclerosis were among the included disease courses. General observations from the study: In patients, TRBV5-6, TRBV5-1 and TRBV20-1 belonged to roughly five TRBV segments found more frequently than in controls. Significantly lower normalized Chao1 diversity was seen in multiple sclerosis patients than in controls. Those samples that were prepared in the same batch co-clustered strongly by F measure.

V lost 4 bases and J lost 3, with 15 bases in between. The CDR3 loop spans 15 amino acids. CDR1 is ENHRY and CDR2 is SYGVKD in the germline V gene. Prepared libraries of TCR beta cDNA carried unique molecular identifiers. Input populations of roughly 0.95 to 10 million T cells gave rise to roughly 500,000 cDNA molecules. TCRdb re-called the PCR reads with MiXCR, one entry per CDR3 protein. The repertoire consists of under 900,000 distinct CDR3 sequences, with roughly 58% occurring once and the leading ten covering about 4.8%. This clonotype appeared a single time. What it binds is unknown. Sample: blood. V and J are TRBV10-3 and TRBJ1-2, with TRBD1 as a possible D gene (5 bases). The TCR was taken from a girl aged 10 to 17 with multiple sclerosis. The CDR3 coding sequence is TGTGCCATCAGTGTATCAAGCAGGGATTACTATGGCTACACCTTC. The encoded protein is CAISVSSRDYYGYTF.